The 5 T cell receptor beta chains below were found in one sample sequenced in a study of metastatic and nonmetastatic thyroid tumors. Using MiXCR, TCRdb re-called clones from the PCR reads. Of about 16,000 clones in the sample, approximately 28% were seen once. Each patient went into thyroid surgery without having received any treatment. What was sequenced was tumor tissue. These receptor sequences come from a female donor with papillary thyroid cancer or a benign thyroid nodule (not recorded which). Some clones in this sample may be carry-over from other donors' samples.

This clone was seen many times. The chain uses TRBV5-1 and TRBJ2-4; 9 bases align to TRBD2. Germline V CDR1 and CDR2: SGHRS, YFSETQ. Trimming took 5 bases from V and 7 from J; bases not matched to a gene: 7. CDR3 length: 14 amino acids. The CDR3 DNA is TGCGCCAGCAGGGCAGCACTAGCGGGTAACATTCAGTACTTC. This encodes CASRAALAGNIQYF.

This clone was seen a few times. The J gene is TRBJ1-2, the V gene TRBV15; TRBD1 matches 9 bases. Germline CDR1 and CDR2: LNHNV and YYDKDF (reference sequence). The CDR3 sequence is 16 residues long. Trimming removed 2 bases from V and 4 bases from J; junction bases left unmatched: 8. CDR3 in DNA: TGTGCCACCAGCAGATCCCGGGACAGGGAGGCCTATGGCTACACCTTC. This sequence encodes CATSRSRDREAYGYTF.

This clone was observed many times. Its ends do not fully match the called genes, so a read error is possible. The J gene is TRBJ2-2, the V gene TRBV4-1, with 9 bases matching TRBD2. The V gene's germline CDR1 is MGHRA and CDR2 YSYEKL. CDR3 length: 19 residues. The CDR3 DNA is TGCGCCAGCAGCCATCCCGTCTCTAGCGGGATGGCGAACGCCGGGGAGCTGTTTTTT. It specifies CASSHPVSSGMANAGELFF.

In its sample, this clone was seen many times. CDR3 nucleotides: TGCAGCGTCTACAGGGTAGATACCTACGAGCAGTACTTC. Protein product: CSVYRVDTYEQYF. The chain couples TRBV29-1 to TRBJ2-7; possible D gene TRBD1, 6 bases. The CDR3 length is 13 residues. CDR1 and CDR2 from the germline V gene are SQVTM and ANQGSEA. Between the trimmed V and J ends, which lost 6 bases and 2 bases, there was a span of 14 bases.

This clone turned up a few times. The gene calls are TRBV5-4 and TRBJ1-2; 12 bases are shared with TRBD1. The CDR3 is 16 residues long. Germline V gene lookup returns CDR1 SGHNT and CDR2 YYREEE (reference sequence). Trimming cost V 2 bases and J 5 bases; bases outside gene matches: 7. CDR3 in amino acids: CASSFLGTGGRYGYTF. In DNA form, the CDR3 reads TGTGCCAGCAGCTTCCTGGGGACAGGGGGCAGGTATGGCTACACCTTC.